Each of the 8 T cell receptor beta chains below was sequenced from the same sample in a study of blood T cell repertoires in COVID-19. Sequencing was performed with immunoSEQ multiplex PCR; in TCRdb, only in-frame clones are kept and a portion is missing. Found here are 430,000 or so clones, 80% to 90% of them singletons; the top ten hold 0.7% to 1%. Sequencing was done on a sample of peripheral blood. All receptors come from a man younger than 35 with COVID-19, enrolled during active disease.

This clone was recorded only once. This chain links TRBV28 with TRBJ2-1, with TRBD1 matching 7 bases. Germline lookup yields CDR1 MDHEN and CDR2 SYDVKM. CDR3 length equals 15 residues. The junction had 14 bases not matched to a gene; V was cut back by 7 bases and J by 8 bases. Here the CDR3 reads CASNGQVGRSDEQFF. The CDR3 region has the DNA TGTGCCAGCAATGGACAGGTGGGGCGTTCAGATGAGCAGTTCTTC. Full variable domain (outside the CDR3, taken from reference TRBV28 and TRBJ2-1): DVKVTQSSRYLVKRTGEKVFLECVQDMDHENMFWYRQDPGLGLRLIYFSYDVKMKEKGDIPEGYSVSREKKERFSLILESASTNQTSMYLCASNGQVGRSDEQFFGPGTRLTVL.

This sequence joins TRBV19 and TRBJ1-5; TRBD1 matches at 9 bases. The length of the CDR3 is 15 residues. The ends lost 6 bases at V and 7 bases at J; junction bases unmatched: 10. Germline-derived CDR1 and CDR2 are LNHDA and SQIVND (reference sequence). CDR3 DNA sequence: TGTGCCAGTAGAGCAGATACAGGGGGCGGGCAGCCCCAGCATTTT. It codes for CASRADTGGGQPQHF.

This rearrangement joins TRBV27 to TRBJ2-3, with D unresolved. Germline-derived CDR1 and CDR2 are MNHEY and SMNVEV (reference sequence). Trimming took off 5 bases at V and 0 bases at J, with 12 bases between the two ends. This CDR3 contains 15 residues. CDR3 in amino acids: CASSPRGSSTDTQYF. The CDR3 DNA reads as TGTGCCAGCAGTCCCCGAGGCAGTAGCACAGATACGCAGTATTTT.

The chain recombines TRBV19 with TRBJ1-1; no reliable D call. CDR1 LNHDA and CDR2 SQIVND come from the germline V gene (reference sequence). The ends were cut back, 2 bases at V and 5 bases at J, with 18 bases in the middle. This CDR3 has 16 residues. CDR3 residues: CASSIQAGPRGTEAFF. The CDR3, as DNA: TGTGCCAGTAGTATACAAGCAGGTCCACGGGGTACTGAAGCTTTCTTT. Complete variable domain (other parts from reference TRBV19 and TRBJ1-1): DGGITQSPKYLFRKEGQNVTLSCEQNLNHDAMYWYRQDPGQGLRLIYYSQIVNDFQKGDIAEGYSVSREKKESFPLTVTSAQKNPTAFYLCASSIQAGPRGTEAFFGQGTRLTVV.

The V gene is TRBV7-9, the J gene TRBJ2-3, with 8 bases lining up with TRBD2. The V gene end was trimmed by 5 bases and the J gene end by 4 bases; junction bases not matched to a gene: 11. This CDR3 contains 16 residues. In germline, CDR1 is SEHNR, CDR2 FQNEAQ (reference sequence). CDR3 amino acids: CASSPGNGGASDTQYF. DNA for the CDR3: TGTGCCAGCAGCCCCGGGAACGGGGGGGCATCAGATACGCAGTATTTT. The entire variable domain, with the rest obtained from reference TRBV7-9 and TRBJ2-3, is as follows: DTGVSQNPRHKITKRGQNVTFRCDPISEHNRLYWYRQTLGQGPEFLTYFQNEAQLEKSRLLSDRFSAERPKGSFSTLEIQRTEQGDSAMYLCASSPGNGGASDTQYFGPGTRLTVL.

The chain carries TRBV7-8 and TRBJ2-7; D is perhaps TRBD1 (6 bases). Trimming shortened V by 5 bases and J by 3 bases, and 17 bases separated the two germline ends. The CDR3 covers 15 residues. In germline, CDR1 is SGHVS, CDR2 FQNEAQ. For the CDR3, the DNA is TGTGCCAGCAGCCACCGGGACACCGGAATCTACGAGCAGTACTTC. This gives the protein CASSHRDTGIYEQYF.

This sequence joins TRBV18 and TRBJ1-2; 12 bases are a match to TRBD1. The CDR3 is made up of 14 amino acids. J gave up 8 bases and V 3 bases, and 4 bases lay outside the gene matches. The germline V gene encodes CDR1 KGHSH and CDR2 LQKENI. The CDR3 reads CASSPGQGARGYTF. As DNA, the CDR3 is TGTGCCAGCTCACCGGGACAGGGGGCTAGAGGCTACACCTTC.

The rearrangement uses TRBV19 and TRBJ1-1, with a tentative D call TRBD1 (5 bases). Germline CDR1 is LNHDA and CDR2 is SQIVND (reference sequence). V was pared by 11 bases and J by 2 bases, with 12 bases between. The CDR3 runs to 12 residues. CDR3 DNA: TGTGCCGTGGGGCAGGGCAACACTGAAGCTTTCTTT. This translates into CAVGQGNTEAFF. Full variable domain (remainder filled in from reference TRBV19 and TRBJ1-1): DGGITQSPKYLFRKEGQNVTLSCEQNLNHDAMYWYRQDPGQGLRLIYYSQIVNDFQKGDIAEGYSVSREKKESFPLTVTSAQKNPTAFYLCAVGQGNTEAFFGQGTRLTVV.